The next 28 T cell receptor beta chains were all read from a single sample in a study of cytotoxic CD8 clonotypes in ibrutinib-treated CLL. Clones were read by immunoSEQ multiplex PCR, and TCRdb kept only the in-frame ones, dropping some. Here the sample spans 300,000 or so clones, about 61% being singletons. The input for sequencing was PBMCs, taken after 36 months of ibrutinib treatment. These receptors all stem from a human donor with chronic lymphocytic leukemia.

In this sample, this clone turned up a few times. V gene TRBV19 combines with J gene TRBJ1-6, with a weak D call TRBD1 (6 bases). V was trimmed by 4 bases and J by 5 bases, leaving 12 bases between them. The germline CDR1 and CDR2 sequences are LNHDA and SQIVND (reference sequence). The CDR3 is 15 residues long. CDR3 DNA: TGTGCCAGTAGTACCGGCGGGGGCCATAATTCACCCCTCCACTTT. Translated: CASSTGGGHNSPLHF.

In its sample, this clone was seen a few times. V gene TRBV6-5 combines with J gene TRBJ2-7; tentatively, D is TRBD2 (7 bases). Germline CDR1 reads MNHEY; CDR2 reads SVGAGI. Trimming took 10 bases from V and 7 from J, leaving 14 bases between them. This CDR3 comprises 11 residues. CDR3 loop: CATLRGGEQYF. DNA of the CDR3: TGTGCCACTCTAAGGGGGGGGGAGCAGTACTTC.

The V call is TRBV9, the J call TRBJ1-6; D is unresolved. This CDR3 has 16 amino acids. Germline CDR1 is SGDLS and CDR2 is YYNGEE. V was shortened by 1 base and J by 0 bases, with 8 bases between the two germline ends. CDR3: CASSVHGSSYNSPLHF. The CDR3 bases are TGTGCCAGCAGCGTACACGGGAGCTCCTATAATTCACCCCTCCACTTT.

This sequence joins TRBV7-2 and TRBJ2-2; D is unresolved. V lost 6 bases, J lost 7 bases, and 9 bases lay in between. The CDR3 runs 12 residues. Germline values: CDR1 SGHTA, CDR2 FQGNSA. CDR3 region: CASSDQRGELFF. The CDR3 bases are TGTGCCAGCAGTGATCAGCGCGGGGAGCTGTTTTTT.

This clone has a handful of counts. The chain combines TRBV7-9 with TRBJ2-3; 7 bases line up with TRBD2. V lost 1 base and J lost 2; bases outside the gene matches: 9. The germline CDR1 and CDR2 sequences are SEHNR and FQNEAQ (reference sequence). This CDR3 region has 17 residues. In DNA, the CDR3 is TGTGCCAGCAGCTTAGTCATGTCTAGCGGTTCCACAGATACGCAGTATTTT. Translated: CASSLVMSSGSTDTQYF.

The rearrangement joins TRBV27 to TRBJ1-5, with 10 bases that match TRBD1. This CDR3 is 17 amino acids long. The J segment lost 6 bases and the V segment lost 0 bases, leaving 8 bases of the junction unmatched. Germline CDR1 reads MNHEY; CDR2 reads SMNVEV (reference sequence). CDR3 region: CASSLSSGTGVSQPQHF. The CDR3, as DNA: TGTGCCAGCAGTTTATCTTCCGGGACAGGGGTTAGTCAGCCCCAGCATTTT.

The chain recombines TRBV18 with TRBJ1-3, with a weak D call TRBD1 (5 bases). The CDR3 runs to 16 residues. Germline values: CDR1 KGHSH, CDR2 LQKENI. V shed 3 bases and J shed 2 bases, with 14 bases lying between them. This CDR3 reads CASSPAPGTTGNTIYF. The CDR3 nucleotides read TGTGCCAGCTCACCCGCACCCGGGACGACTGGAAACACCATATATTTT.

The chain is built from TRBV28 and TRBJ1-5; D unresolved. This CDR3 comprises 16 residues. Trimming pared 3 bases from V and 3 bases from J, leaving 15 bases between. Germline CDR1 reads MDHEN; CDR2 reads SYDVKM. The CDR3 DNA sequence: TGTGCCAGCAGTTTCTCTACCCTACTAAACAATCAGCCCCAGCATTTT. Translating it yields CASSFSTLLNNQPQHF.

The chain has TRBV29-1 and TRBJ2-3, with D tentatively TRBD2 (5 bases). V lost 8 bases and J 10 bases, leaving 22 bases between the germline ends. The CDR3 sequence is 13 residues long. From germline, CDR1 is SQVTM and CDR2 ANQGSEA. CDR3 bases: TGCAGCCTAGAGGGTAGGGTTTGGTACCCGCAGTATTTT. Amino acids: CSLEGRVWYPQYF.

The J gene is TRBJ1-1, the V gene TRBV6-5; D perhaps matches TRBD1 (5 bases). The CDR3 totals 13 residues. Germline V gives CDR1 MNHEY, CDR2 SVGAGI. V was trimmed by 10 bases and J by 5 bases, leaving 17 bases between them. The CDR3, as DNA: TGTGCCACCAGGGAGGGTGTGATAACTGAAGCTTTCTTT. Translated: CATREGVITEAFF.

The CDR3 sequence: CASSTTRGPYEQYF. In DNA, the CDR3 is TGTGCCAGTAGTACGACACGGGGCCCCTACGAGCAGTACTTC. This chain uses TRBV19 with TRBJ2-7, with D tentatively TRBD1 or TRBD2 (5 bases each). CDR1 LNHDA and CDR2 SQIVND come from the germline V gene (reference sequence). The CDR3 runs to 14 residues. V lost 4 bases to trimming and J lost 2 bases, with 12 bases between them.

The chain recombines TRBV5-1 with TRBJ2-5; 7 bases are a match to TRBD2. The V and J ends lost 5 bases and 1 base, in that order; junction bases with no gene match: 11. Germline V gene sequence: CDR1 SGHRS, CDR2 YFSETQ. This CDR3 contains 16 residues. CDR3 DNA sequence: TGCGCCAGCAGTCCCTCCCAGGCTAGCGGCCAAGAGACCCAGTACTTC. Translated, it gives CASSPSQASGQETQYF.

The rearrangement uses TRBV5-1 and TRBJ2-3; D ambiguous. Per germline, CDR1 SGHRS and CDR2 YFSETQ. The CDR3 contains 17 residues. V was cut by 0 bases and J by 0 bases, with 14 bases left in between. CDR3: CASSLGIGHSSTDTQYF. The CDR3 region has the DNA TGCGCCAGCAGCTTGGGTATTGGTCATTCTAGCACAGATACGCAGTATTTT.

The chain recombines TRBV7-2 with TRBJ2-3, with 8 positions matching TRBD2. After removal of 3 bases from V and 6 bases from J, the junction contained 8 bases not matched to a gene. CDR3 length equals 15 residues. CDR1 SGHTA and CDR2 FQGNSA come from the germline V gene. CDR3 bases: TGTGCCAGCAGCTTGCCCGGGGGGGCGGCGGATACGCAGTATTTT. This encodes CASSLPGGAADTQYF.

J is TRBJ2-5 and V is TRBV2; D call uncertain. The CDR3 contains 15 residues. Trimming removed 7 bases from V and 0 bases from J, with 15 bases in between. Germline V gene lookup returns CDR1 SNHLY and CDR2 FYNNEI. Here the CDR3 reads CASNGRASYQETQYF. The CDR3, as DNA: TGTGCCAGCAATGGACGGGCCTCGTACCAAGAGACCCAGTACTTC.

V gene TRBV11-2 combines with J gene TRBJ1-2, with 7 bases aligning to TRBD1. Germline V gene data show CDR1 as SGHAT and CDR2 as FQNNGV. The CDR3 runs 16 residues. Germline trimming cut 3 bases from V and 8 bases from J; bases unmatched to any gene: 15. CDR3 sequence reads: CASSFPPRGQIWGYTF. The CDR3 DNA is TGTGCCAGCAGCTTTCCCCCGAGGGGGCAGATCTGGGGCTACACCTTC.

The rearrangement joins TRBV5-1 to TRBJ1-4; TRBD1 matches at 8 bases. J gave up 10 bases and V 4 bases, and 18 bases lay outside the gene matches. The CDR3 has 17 amino acids. The germline CDR1 and CDR2 sequences are SGHRS and YFSETQ. The CDR3 region has the DNA TGCGCCAGCAGCCCAGCCCCCTCTCAGGGGGCTGTCGGAAAACTGTTTTTT. It yields the protein CASSPAPSQGAVGKLFF.

The chain combines TRBV28 with TRBJ2-7, with TRBD2 as a possible D gene (5 bases). The CDR3 length is 14 residues. V gave up 5 bases and J gave up 4 bases, with 15 bases separating them. Per the germline V gene, CDR1 is MDHEN and CDR2 is SYDVKM. The chain's CDR3 is CASSPGSMFYEQYF. In nucleotides, the CDR3 is TGTGCCAGCAGTCCGGGGTCGATGTTTTACGAGCAGTACTTC. Full variable domain (remainder filled in from reference TRBV28 and TRBJ2-7): DVKVTQSSRYLVKRTGEKVFLECVQDMDHENMFWYRQDPGLGLRLIYFSYDVKMKEKGDIPEGYSVSREKKERFSLILESASTNQTSMYLCASSPGSMFYEQYFGPGTRLTVT.

The rearrangement joins TRBV10-3 to TRBJ2-3; tentatively, D is TRBD1 (8 bases). Germline values: CDR1 ENHRY, CDR2 SYGVKD. Trimming took off 5 bases at V and 5 bases at J, with 17 bases between the two ends. This CDR3 has 15 residues. The CDR3 nucleotides are TGTGCCATCAGTAGCCCAGGGGGCGGGGGAGATACGCAGTATTTT. Translation gives CAISSPGGGGDTQYF.

The chain combines TRBV9 with TRBJ2-7; TRBD1 is a possible D gene (6 bases). Germline V gene sequence: CDR1 SGDLS, CDR2 YYNGEE. The V gene lost 0 bases and the J gene lost 2 bases, with 9 bases spanning the gap. The CDR3 runs to 14 residues. This CDR3 reads CASSVEAGAYEQYF. The CDR3 DNA is TGTGCCAGCAGCGTAGAAGCAGGGGCCTACGAGCAGTACTTC. Combining the CDR3 with reference TRBV9 and TRBJ2-7 gives the whole variable domain DSGVTQTPKHLITATGQRVTLRCSPRSGDLSVYWYQQSLDQGLQFLIQYYNGEERAKGNILERFSAQQFPDLHSELNLSSLELGDSALYFCASSVEAGAYEQYFGPGTRLTVT.

The chain combines TRBV27 with TRBJ1-2; a possible D gene is TRBD1 (5 bases). V lost 1 base to trimming and J lost 4 bases, with 10 bases between them. Looked up from germline, CDR1 is MNHEY and CDR2 is SMNVEV (reference sequence). The CDR3 spans 14 residues. This chain's CDR3 is CASSLFGRAYGYTF. The CDR3 bases are TGTGCCAGCAGTTTATTCGGCAGGGCCTATGGCTACACCTTC.

The chain joins TRBV6-5 to TRBJ1-1; D is ambiguous. The CDR3 loop spans 15 amino acids. The V end lost 2 bases, the J end lost 0 bases, and 10 bases lay between the germline ends. Germline values: CDR1 MNHEY, CDR2 SVGAGI. CDR3 DNA: TGTGCCAGCAGTTACGCCGGACGGTTGAACACTGAAGCTTTCTTT. Amino acid sequence: CASSYAGRLNTEAFF.

This sequence joins TRBV5-1 and TRBJ1-1; 9 bases map to TRBD1. J gave up 6 bases and V 5 bases, and 5 bases lay outside the gene matches. Germline CDR1 reads SGHRS; CDR2 reads YFSETQ. The CDR3 runs to 13 residues. In nucleotides, the CDR3 is TGCGCCAGCAGGGCTGGACAGGGGTCTGAAGCTTTCTTT. This gives the protein CASRAGQGSEAFF.

The rearrangement links TRBV7-2 to TRBJ1-2; D remains ambiguous. V was cut by 1 base and J by 2 bases, with 5 bases left in between. Germline CDR1 and CDR2: SGHTA and FQGNSA. There are 13 residues in the CDR3. The CDR3 nucleotides read TGTGCCAGCAGCTTAGGGCAGAACTATGGCTACACCTTC. Protein: CASSLGQNYGYTF.

The V and J genes are TRBV7-9 and TRBJ2-7, with 8 positions matching TRBD1. Germline trimming cut 5 bases from V and 2 bases from J; bases unmatched to any gene: 20. The CDR3 runs to 19 residues. Germline CDR1 SEHNR, CDR2 FQNEAQ (reference sequence). The CDR3 is CASSSGQGATWSRAYEQYF. The CDR3 nucleotides are TGTGCCAGCAGCAGCGGGCAGGGGGCGACTTGGAGTAGAGCCTACGAGCAGTACTTC.

The gene calls are TRBV6-5 and TRBJ1-2, with D possibly TRBD1 on 5 matching bases. The germline V gene encodes CDR1 MNHEY and CDR2 SVGAGI. The CDR3 has 14 residues. Trimming left V 0 bases short and J 1 base short, with 6 bases between. The CDR3 nucleotides read TGTGCCAGCAGTTACTCGGGACTTAACTATGGCTACACCTTC. It specifies CASSYSGLNYGYTF.

The chain recombines TRBV7-9 with TRBJ1-4, with TRBD1 matching over 10 bases. Losses at the gene ends were 4 bases for V and 7 bases for J; bases not matched to a gene: 3. The length of the CDR3 is 14 residues. Germline lookup yields CDR1 SEHNR and CDR2 FQNEAQ (reference sequence). CDR3 sequence reads: CASSWTGGSEKLFF. The CDR3 bases are TGTGCCAGCAGCTGGACAGGGGGGAGTGAAAAACTGTTTTTT.

A word on this clone: One junction end disagrees with the germline gene, perhaps due to a read error. The V gene is TRBV4-1, the J gene TRBJ2-1; D ambiguous. In germline, CDR1 is MGHRA, CDR2 YSYEKL. The CDR3 has 15 residues. CDR3: CASTLDGSSYNEQFF. Here the CDR3 DNA reads TGTGCCAGCACCCTGGACGGAAGCTCCTACAATGAGCAGTTCTTC.